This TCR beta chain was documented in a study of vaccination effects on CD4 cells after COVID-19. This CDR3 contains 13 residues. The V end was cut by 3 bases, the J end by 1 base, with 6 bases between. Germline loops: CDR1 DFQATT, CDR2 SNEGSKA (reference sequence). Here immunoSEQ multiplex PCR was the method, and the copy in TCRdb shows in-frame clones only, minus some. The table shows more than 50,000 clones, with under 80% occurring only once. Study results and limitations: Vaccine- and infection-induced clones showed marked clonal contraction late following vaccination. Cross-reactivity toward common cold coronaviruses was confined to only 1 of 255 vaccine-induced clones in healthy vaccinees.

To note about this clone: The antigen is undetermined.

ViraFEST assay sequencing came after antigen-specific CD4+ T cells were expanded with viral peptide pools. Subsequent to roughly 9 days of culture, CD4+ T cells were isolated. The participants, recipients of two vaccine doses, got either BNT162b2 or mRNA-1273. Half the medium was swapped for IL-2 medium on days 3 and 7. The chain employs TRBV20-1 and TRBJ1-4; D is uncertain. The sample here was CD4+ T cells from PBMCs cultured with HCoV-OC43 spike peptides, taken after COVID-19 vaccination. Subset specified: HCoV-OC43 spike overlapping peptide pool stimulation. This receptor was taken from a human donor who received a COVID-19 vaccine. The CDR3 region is CSASTETNEKLFF. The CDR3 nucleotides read TGCAGTGCTAGTACAGAAACTAATGAAAAACTGTTTTTT.